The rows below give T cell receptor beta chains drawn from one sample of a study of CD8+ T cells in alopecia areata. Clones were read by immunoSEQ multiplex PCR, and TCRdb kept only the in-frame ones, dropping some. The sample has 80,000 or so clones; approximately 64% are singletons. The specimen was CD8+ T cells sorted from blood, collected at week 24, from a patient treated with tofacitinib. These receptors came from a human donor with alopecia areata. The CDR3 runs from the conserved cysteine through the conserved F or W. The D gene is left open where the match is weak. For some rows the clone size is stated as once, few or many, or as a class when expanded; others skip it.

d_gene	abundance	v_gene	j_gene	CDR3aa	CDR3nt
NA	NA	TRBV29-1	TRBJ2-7	CSVRTRYSEQYF	TGCAGCGTCCGGACCCGATATAGCGAGCAGTACTTC
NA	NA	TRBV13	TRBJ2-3	CASSFSDTQYF	TGTGCCAGCAGCTTCTCAGATACGCAGTATTTT
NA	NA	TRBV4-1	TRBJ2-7	CASSQDQYYEQYF	TGCGCCAGCAGCCAAGACCAGTATTACGAGCAGTACTTC
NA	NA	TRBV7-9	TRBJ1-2	CASSLIRAENYGYTF	TGTGCCAGCAGCTTAATTAGGGCGGAGAACTATGGCTACACCTTC
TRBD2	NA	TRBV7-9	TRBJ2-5	CASSPGTSGWETQYF	TGTGCCAGCAGCCCAGGGACTAGCGGGTGGGAGACCCAGTACTTC
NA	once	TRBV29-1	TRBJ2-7	CSVERTSEGYEQYF	TGCAGCGTTGAAAGGACCTCCGAAGGCTACGAGCAGTACTTC
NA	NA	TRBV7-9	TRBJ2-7	CASLDTGAYEQYF	TGTGCCAGCTTGGACACCGGCGCCTACGAGCAGTACTTC
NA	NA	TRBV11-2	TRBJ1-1	CASSPSGVGGTEAFF	TGTGCCAGCAGCCCTTCGGGGGTAGGAGGCACTGAAGCTTTCTTT
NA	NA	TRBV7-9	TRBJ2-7	CASRRDGSYEQYF	TGTGCCAGCAGGCGGGACGGCTCCTACGAGCAGTACTTC
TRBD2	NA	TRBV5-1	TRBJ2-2	CASSLYLAGGVAGELFF	TGCGCCAGCAGCTTGTACCTAGCGGGAGGAGTTGCCGGGGAGCTGTTTTTT
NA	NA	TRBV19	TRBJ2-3	CASRGSRGHLTDTQYF	TGTGCCAGTAGGGGGTCGAGGGGCCATCTCACAGATACGCAGTATTTT
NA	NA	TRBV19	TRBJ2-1	CASGVQGNEQFF	TGTGCCAGCGGGGTCCAGGGGAATGAGCAGTTCTTC
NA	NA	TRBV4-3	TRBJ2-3	CASSPYTGTDTQYF	TGCGCCAGCAGTCCTTACACTGGCACAGATACGCAGTATTTT
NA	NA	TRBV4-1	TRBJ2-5	CASSHASGRGLLTQYF	TGCGCCAGCAGCCATGCTAGCGGTAGGGGGTTACTGACCCAGTACTTC
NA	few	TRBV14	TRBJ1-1	CASSQDSMNTEAFF	TGTGCCAGCAGTCAGGACAGCATGAACACTGAAGCTTTCTTT
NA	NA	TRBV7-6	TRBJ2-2	CASSSHRELFF	TGTGCCAGCAGCTCCCACCGGGAGCTGTTTTTT
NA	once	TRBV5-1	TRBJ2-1	CASSLSGGIHNEQFF	TGCGCCAGCAGTCTGTCGGGCGGGATCCACAATGAGCAGTTCTTC
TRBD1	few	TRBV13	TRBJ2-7	CASSQYGQGYEQYF	TGTGCCAGCAGCCAATATGGACAGGGCTACGAGCAGTACTTC
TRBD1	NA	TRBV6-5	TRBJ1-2	CASSPSGQGAGYTF	TGTGCCAGCAGTCCAAGTGGACAGGGTGCTGGCTACACCTTC
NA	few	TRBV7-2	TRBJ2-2	CASSLLGTGELFF	TGTGCCAGCAGCTTATTGGGGACCGGGGAGCTGTTTTTT
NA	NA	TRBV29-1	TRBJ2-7	CSVETGSGYEQYF	TGCAGCGTTGAAACGGGATCTGGATACGAGCAGTACTTC
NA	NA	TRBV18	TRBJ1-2	CASSRPLGTRDYTF	TGTGCCAGCTCACGACCCCTTGGGACGCGAGACTACACCTTC
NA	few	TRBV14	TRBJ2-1	CASSLSYNEQFF	TGTGCCAGCAGCCTCAGCTACAATGAGCAGTTCTTC
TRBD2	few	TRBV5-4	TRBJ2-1	CASSSSGSSYNEQFF	TGTGCCAGCAGTTCCAGCGGGAGCTCCTACAATGAGCAGTTCTTC
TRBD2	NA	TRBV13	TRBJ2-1	CASSSLAGLVDNEQFF	TGTGCCAGCAGCTCATTAGCGGGTCTCGTGGACAATGAGCAGTTCTTC
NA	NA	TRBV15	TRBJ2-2	CATSRGTTSNTGELFF	TGTGCCACCAGCAGAGGGACAACGTCGAACACCGGGGAGCTGTTTTTT
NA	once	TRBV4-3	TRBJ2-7	CASSQEMGQPSYEQYF	TGCGCCAGCAGCCAAGAGATGGGACAACCCTCCTACGAGCAGTACTTC
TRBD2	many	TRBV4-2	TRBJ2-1	CASSQGLAGDYNEQFF	TGTGCCAGCAGCCAAGGACTAGCGGGGGATTACAATGAGCAGTTCTTC
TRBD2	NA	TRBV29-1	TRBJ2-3	CSVEDGSLAGDGDTQYF	TGCAGCGTTGAAGATGGTTCACTAGCGGGAGATGGAGATACGCAGTATTTT
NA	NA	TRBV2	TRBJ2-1	CASSEDIQVQFF	TGTGCCAGCAGTGAGGACATTCAGGTGCAGTTCTTC
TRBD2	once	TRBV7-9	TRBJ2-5	CASSLPGRGALETQYF	TGTGCCAGCAGCCTTCCTGGGCGGGGGGCTTTGGAGACCCAGTACTTC
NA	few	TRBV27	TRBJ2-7	CASSLSGVEQYF	TGTGCCAGCAGTTTATCCGGGGTCGAACAGTACTTC
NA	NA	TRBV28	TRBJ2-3	CASSLGVGSTDTQYF	TGTGCCAGCAGTTTGGGGGTAGGGAGCACAGATACGCAGTATTTT
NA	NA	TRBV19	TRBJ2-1	CASTLDGSSYNEQFF	TGTGCCAGTACCTTGGACGGAAGCTCCTACAATGAGCAGTTCTTC
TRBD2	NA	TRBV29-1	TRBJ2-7	CSVDLAETYEQYF	TGCAGCGTTGACCTAGCGGAGACCTACGAGCAGTACTTC
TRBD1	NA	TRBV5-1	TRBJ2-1	CASSATGTGGLGEQFF	TGCGCCAGCAGCGCCACCGGGACAGGGGGCCTTGGTGAGCAGTTCTTC
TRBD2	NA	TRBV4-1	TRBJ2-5	CASSQDLAGGRETQYF	TGCGCCAGCAGCCAAGACTTAGCGGGAGGGAGAGAGACCCAGTACTTC
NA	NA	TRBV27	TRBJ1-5	CASSLYDRSQPQHF	TGTGCCAGCAGTCTATATGACAGAAGTCAGCCCCAGCATTTT
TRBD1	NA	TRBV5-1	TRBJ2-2	CASSLPQGANTGELFF	TGCGCCAGCAGCTTACCACAGGGGGCGAACACCGGGGAGCTGTTTTTT
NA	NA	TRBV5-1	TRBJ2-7	CASSFGDVAYEQYF	TGCGCCAGCAGCTTCGGTGACGTTGCCTACGAGCAGTACTTC
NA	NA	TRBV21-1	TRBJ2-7	CASSRIGEGQDEQYF	TGTGCCAGCAGCCGGATCGGTGAAGGGCAGGACGAGCAGTACTTC
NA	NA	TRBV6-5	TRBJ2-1	CASSYQPEGGNEQFF	TGTGCCAGCAGTTACCAACCCGAGGGGGGCAATGAGCAGTTCTTC
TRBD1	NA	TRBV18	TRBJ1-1	CASSPPQQGDTEAFF	TGTGCCAGCTCACCACCGCAACAGGGGGACACTGAAGCTTTCTTT
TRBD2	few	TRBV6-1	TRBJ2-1	CASSDSTSGSSEQFF	TGTGCCAGCAGTGACTCGACTAGCGGGAGTAGTGAGCAGTTCTTC
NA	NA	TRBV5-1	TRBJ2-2	CASSLSRGQNTGELFF	TGCGCCAGCAGCTTGTCCAGGGGTCAGAACACCGGGGAGCTGTTTTTT
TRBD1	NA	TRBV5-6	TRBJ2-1	CASSWDRVRYNEQFF	TGTGCCAGCAGCTGGGACAGGGTAAGGTACAATGAGCAGTTCTTC
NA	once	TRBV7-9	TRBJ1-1	CASSQLGGQPNTEAFF	TGTGCCAGCAGCCAATTGGGGGGGCAGCCGAACACTGAAGCTTTCTTT